One and the same sample provided the 31 T cell receptor beta chains below, sequenced in a study of blood T cell repertoires in COVID-19. This table comes from immunoSEQ multiplex PCR, and its TCRdb copy is limited to in-frame clones, with some not included. The sample has tens of thousands of clones; roughly 84% are singletons. Source material: peripheral blood. The receptors were sampled from a man aged 45-65 years with acute or convalescent COVID-19.

The J gene is TRBJ2-5, the V gene TRBV5-6, with D uncertain. Germline-derived CDR1 and CDR2 are SGHDT and YYEEEE. The CDR3 is made up of 14 amino acids. V lost 0 bases and J lost 5, with 11 bases in between. The CDR3 here is CASSLVVVGETQYF. The CDR3 coding sequence is TGTGCCAGCAGCTTGGTAGTTGTCGGGGAGACCCAGTACTTC.

The chain couples TRBV19 to TRBJ2-5; 9 nucleotides match TRBD2. The CDR3 has 14 amino acids. Trimming took 3 bases from V and 4 from J; bases not matched to a gene: 3. CDR1 is LNHDA, CDR2 SQIVND, per germline (reference sequence). Written as DNA, the CDR3 is TGTGCCAGTAGTATGATACTAGCGGGAGAGACCCAGTACTTC. This gives the protein CASSMILAGETQYF.

Comments on this clone: The same CDR3 also results from other DNA sequences found in this sample. The chain carries TRBV11-3 and TRBJ2-3; D is uncertain. The CDR3 runs 14 residues. Trimming took 2 bases from V and 3 from J, leaving 9 bases between them. Looked up from germline, CDR1 is SGHNT and CDR2 is YENEEA. CDR3 DNA sequence: TGTGCCAGCAGCTTATCGGGTCGAACAGATACGCAGTATTTT. It encodes CASSLSGRTDTQYF.

This rearrangement joins TRBV2 to TRBJ2-2; D is undetermined. CDR3 length equals 12 residues. Germline-derived CDR1 and CDR2 are SNHLY and FYNNEI. The V and J ends lost 10 bases and 6 bases respectively, with 12 bases between them. The CDR3, as DNA: TGTGCCATAATTTCTAGTCCCGGGGAGCTGTTTTTT. Residues: CAIISSPGELFF.

The rearrangement links TRBV7-9 to TRBJ2-7; D might be TRBD1 (5 bases). The germline V gene encodes CDR1 SEHNR and CDR2 FQNEAQ (reference sequence). There are 12 residues in the CDR3. V lost 3 bases and J 5 bases, leaving 8 bases between the germline ends. CDR3 DNA sequence: TGTGCCAGCAGCTTTAGCAGGGACGAGCAGTACTTC. It yields the protein CASSFSRDEQYF.

The chain is built from TRBV27 and TRBJ1-1; 9 bases match TRBD1. CDR3 length: 14 amino acids. Losses at the gene ends were 5 bases for V and 5 bases for J; bases not matched to a gene: 6. The germline V gene has CDR1 MNHEY and CDR2 SMNVEV (reference sequence). For the CDR3, the DNA is TGTGCCAGCAGTCCGGACAGGGGCTATACTGAAGCTTTCTTT. It translates to CASSPDRGYTEAFF.

The chain is built from TRBV6-5 and TRBJ2-2, with TRBD1 matching 11 bases. This CDR3 contains 16 residues. J lost 7 bases, V lost 2 bases, and 6 bases had no gene match. Germline V gene sequence: CDR1 MNHEY, CDR2 SVGAGI. CDR3 bases: TGTGCCAGCAGTTACCCGGGACAGGGGGTCAGCGGGGAGCTGTTTTTT. Protein sequence: CASSYPGQGVSGELFF.

The chain employs TRBV27 and TRBJ1-1, with TRBD1 matching over 8 bases. This CDR3 comprises 14 residues. Trimming at V came to 3 bases and at J to 5 bases, leaving 5 bases not matched to a gene. Germline V gives CDR1 MNHEY, CDR2 SMNVEV (reference sequence). This chain's CDR3 is CASSFQGARTEAFF. The DNA of the CDR3 is TGTGCCAGCAGTTTCCAGGGGGCGCGGACTGAAGCTTTCTTT.

The chain uses TRBV4-2 and TRBJ1-1; D might be TRBD1 (6 bases). Trimming removed 1 base at V and 4 bases at J, with 7 bases between. The germline V gene has CDR1 LGHNA and CDR2 YNFKEQ. The CDR3 has 13 residues. Written as DNA, the CDR3 is TGTGCCAGCAGCCAAGCCAGGGGCACTGAAGCTTTCTTT. Its protein product is CASSQARGTEAFF.

The chain is built from TRBV12-3 or TRBV12-4 and TRBJ2-3; D gene uncertain. The CDR3 has 12 residues. The V gene lost 1 base and the J gene lost 10 bases, with 9 bases spanning the gap. The CDR3 DNA follows: TGTGCCAGCAGTTTAGGAGGCTCAGCGCAGTATTTT. Amino acids: CASSLGGSAQYF.

The chain couples TRBV9 to TRBJ1-5; tentative D call: TRBD1 (6 bases). V was pared by 0 bases and J by 2 bases, with 6 bases between. The germline V gene has CDR1 SGDLS and CDR2 YYNGEE. This CDR3 has 14 amino acids. The CDR3 loop reads CASSVGTGNQPQHF. CDR3 bases: TGTGCCAGCAGCGTAGGGACAGGCAATCAGCCCCAGCATTTT.

V and J are TRBV5-1 and TRBJ2-2, with D possibly TRBD2 on 6 matching bases. V dropped 1 base and J dropped 5 bases, with 12 bases sitting between them. The germline V gene has CDR1 SGHRS and CDR2 YFSETQ. The CDR3 runs 15 residues. The CDR3 DNA sequence: TGCGCCAGCAGCTTGCAAAGTCGGGGGACCGGGGAGCTGTTTTTT. Amino acid sequence: CASSLQSRGTGELFF.

This clone was detected only a few times. This CDR3 reads CASSPGTGALGVYGYTF. CDR3 DNA sequence: TGTGCCAGCAGCCCTGGGACAGGGGCCTTGGGGGTCTATGGCTACACCTTC. The rearrangement links TRBV27 to TRBJ1-2; 10 bases line up with TRBD1. From germline, CDR1 is MNHEY and CDR2 SMNVEV (reference sequence). The CDR3 has 17 amino acids. The V gene end was trimmed by 6 bases and the J gene end by 4 bases; junction bases not matched to a gene: 14.

In DNA form, the CDR3 reads TGTGCCAGCAGCTTCCGGGACAGGGTTTCTGGGGCCAACGTCCTGACTTTC. Protein product: CASSFRDRVSGANVLTF. V usage is TRBV7-8 and J usage is TRBJ2-6, with 9 bases aligning to TRBD1. CDR1 is SGHVS and CDR2 is FQNEAQ in the germline V gene. V lost 3 bases to trimming and J lost 1 base; unmatched junction nucleotides: 4. The CDR3 contains 17 residues.

This chain links TRBV11-2 with TRBJ2-7; 7 nucleotides match TRBD1. The length of the CDR3 is 15 residues. V lost 5 bases to trimming and J lost 3 bases; unmatched junction nucleotides: 10. The germline V gene encodes CDR1 SGHAT and CDR2 FQNNGV. The CDR3 loop is CASSRGQARDYEQYF. The CDR3 nucleotides are TGTGCCAGCAGCCGCGGACAGGCTCGGGACTACGAGCAGTACTTC. Based on the CDR3 plus reference TRBV11-2 and TRBJ2-7, the full variable domain is EAGVAQSPRYKIIEKRQSVAFWCNPISGHATLYWYQQILGQGPKLLIQFQNNGVVDDSQLPKDRFSAERLKGVDSTLKIQPAKLEDSAVYLCASSRGQARDYEQYFGPGTRLTVT.

The chain joins TRBV5-1 to TRBJ2-5, with D perhaps TRBD2 (6 bases). This CDR3 contains 14 residues. Deletions cut 4 bases from V and 2 bases from J, with 12 bases between. Germline assignment: CDR1 SGHRS and CDR2 YFSETQ. The CDR3 protein is CASSRGSLQETQYF. DNA for the CDR3: TGCGCCAGCAGCCGGGGGTCTCTACAAGAGACCCAGTACTTC. The whole variable domain, filled in from reference TRBV5-1 and TRBJ2-5, reads KAGVTQTPRYLIKTRGQQVTLSCSPISGHRSVSWYQQTPGQGLQFLFEYFSETQRNKGNFPGRFSGRQFSNSRSEMNVSTLELGDSALYLCASSRGSLQETQYFGPGTRLLVL.

The gene calls are TRBV9 and TRBJ1-2, with TRBD1 matching 7 bases. Trimming cost V 4 bases and J 2 bases; bases outside gene matches: 14. Germline V gives CDR1 SGDLS, CDR2 YYNGEE. The CDR3 consists of 17 residues. CDR3 loop: CASSPRQGGGLNYGYTF. The CDR3 DNA is TGTGCCAGCAGCCCCCGACAGGGTGGGGGGTTAAACTATGGCTACACCTTC. Based on the CDR3 plus reference TRBV9 and TRBJ1-2, the full variable domain is DSGVTQTPKHLITATGQRVTLRCSPRSGDLSVYWYQQSLDQGLQFLIQYYNGEERAKGNILERFSAQQFPDLHSELNLSSLELGDSALYFCASSPRQGGGLNYGYTFGSGTRLTVV.

V gene TRBV28 combines with J gene TRBJ1-1, with D uncertain. Germline-derived CDR1 and CDR2 are MDHEN and SYDVKM. The CDR3 runs 14 residues. Deletions cut 6 bases from V and 1 base from J, with 12 bases between. CDR3 residues: CASSYYQENTEAFF. The CDR3 nucleotides are TGTGCCAGCAGCTATTATCAAGAGAACACTGAAGCTTTCTTT.

V usage is TRBV5-5 and J usage is TRBJ2-1; D is uncertain. The V gene's germline CDR1 is SGHKS and CDR2 YYEKEE (reference sequence). The germline V and J ends were trimmed by 8 bases and 7 bases, with 16 bases remaining between them. CDR3 length equals 13 residues. The CDR3 DNA follows: TGTGCCAGTACCGTATCCCCCGGGAATGAGCAGTTCTTC. It codes for CASTVSPGNEQFF.

CDR3 DNA: TGTGCCAGCAGCAGGAGGACGGCCTCCTACGAGCAGTACTTC. Protein product: CASSRRTASYEQYF. The chain employs TRBV5-5 and TRBJ2-7, with D perhaps matching TRBD2 (5 bases). V lost 4 bases and J 0 bases, leaving 11 bases between the germline ends. The CDR3 extends over 14 amino acids. Germline CDR1 and CDR2: SGHKS and YYEKEE (reference sequence). The full variable domain, with the rest looked up from reference TRBV5-5 and TRBJ2-7, is DAGVTQSPTHLIKTRGQQVTLRCSPISGHKSVSWYQQVLGQGPQFIFQYYEKEERGRGNFPDRFSARQFPNYSSELNVNALLLGDSALYLCASSRRTASYEQYFGPGTRLTVT.

The gene calls are TRBV19 and TRBJ2-1, with a tentative D call TRBD1 (6 bases). This CDR3 is 15 amino acids long. Germline assignment: CDR1 LNHDA and CDR2 SQIVND (reference sequence). V dropped 1 base and J dropped 2 bases, with 9 bases sitting between them. CDR3 amino acids: CASSIGGTPYNEQFF. The CDR3 DNA is TGTGCCAGTAGTATAGGAGGGACACCCTACAATGAGCAGTTCTTC. The entire variable domain, with the rest obtained from reference TRBV19 and TRBJ2-1, is as follows: DGGITQSPKYLFRKEGQNVTLSCEQNLNHDAMYWYRQDPGQGLRLIYYSQIVNDFQKGDIAEGYSVSREKKESFPLTVTSAQKNPTAFYLCASSIGGTPYNEQFFGPGTRLTVL.

This CDR3 is CASSEARWVEETQYF. The CDR3 nucleotides read TGTGCCAGCAGTGAAGCGCGGTGGGTTGAGGAGACCCAGTACTTC. The V gene is TRBV6-1, the J gene TRBJ2-5; D ambiguous. The germline CDR1 and CDR2 sequences are MNHNS and SASEGT. The V end was cut by 0 bases, the J end by 5 bases, with 13 bases between. The CDR3 contains 15 residues.

This clone was recorded a few times. The V gene is TRBV16, the J gene TRBJ2-7; the match to TRBD1 covers 10 bases. Germline V lookup: CDR1 KGHSY, CDR2 FQNENV. This CDR3 has 13 residues. J was trimmed by 9 bases and V by 4 bases; bases with no gene match: 6. The CDR3 nucleotides are TGTGCCAGCAGCCGGGGGACAGGGGACGGGCAGTACTTC. This codes for CASSRGTGDGQYF.

The V and J genes are TRBV10-3 and TRBJ1-1, with D perhaps TRBD1 (6 bases). V shed 8 bases and J shed 5 bases, with 18 bases lying between them. CDR3 length equals 14 residues. Germline assignment: CDR1 ENHRY and CDR2 SYGVKD. In DNA form, the CDR3 reads TGTGCCATCCGGCAGCCAGGGGAGATTACTGAAGCTTTCTTT. Translating gives CAIRQPGEITEAFF.

The chain is built from TRBV5-5 and TRBJ2-5, with D maybe TRBD1 (6 bases). The V end was cut by 4 bases, the J end by 3 bases, with 13 bases between. The CDR3 has 14 amino acids. Germline values: CDR1 SGHKS, CDR2 YYEKEE (reference sequence). Here the CDR3 reads CASSPTGGEETQYF. The DNA for the CDR3 is TGTGCCAGCAGCCCGACAGGTGGGGAAGAGACCCAGTACTTC.

This chain joins TRBV14 and TRBJ2-2; D might be TRBD2 (6 bases). This CDR3 contains 15 residues. CDR1 and CDR2 from the germline V gene are SGHDN and FVKESK. Trimming removed 3 bases at V and 1 base at J, with 9 bases between. The CDR3 here is CASSQRTKNTGELFF. In DNA, the CDR3 is TGTGCCAGCAGCCAGCGGACTAAGAACACCGGGGAGCTGTTTTTT.

The gene calls are TRBV19 and TRBJ2-6; TRBD1 aligns across 7 bases. V lost 3 bases to trimming and J lost 4 bases; unmatched junction nucleotides: 12. This CDR3 spans 18 amino acids. Germline CDR1 is LNHDA and CDR2 is SQIVND (reference sequence). CDR3 DNA: TGTGCCAGTAGTATGGGGCTGGGACAGACGGTAGGGGCCAACGTCCTGACTTTC. It translates to CASSMGLGQTVGANVLTF.

The chain uses TRBV5-1 and TRBJ2-7, with TRBD2 as a possible D gene (7 bases). The CDR3 runs 15 residues. CDR1 is SGHRS, CDR2 YFSETQ, per germline. Trimming pared 4 bases from V and 5 bases from J, leaving 19 bases between. The CDR3 DNA reads TGCGCCAGCAGCGATAGGGGGGGAACTTATAACGAGCAGTACTTC. It is translated as CASSDRGGTYNEQYF.

A remark on this clone: Within the sample, other DNA sequences also encode this same CDR3. V usage is TRBV5-4 and J usage is TRBJ2-7; D call uncertain. The CDR3 has 13 amino acids. CDR1 SGHNT and CDR2 YYREEE come from the germline V gene (reference sequence). V lost 0 bases, J lost 3 bases, and 7 bases lay in between. The DNA of the CDR3 is TGTGCCAGCAGCTTGGAGAGGAGCTACGAGCAGTACTTC. It translates to CASSLERSYEQYF.

The chain recombines TRBV4-1 with TRBJ2-1, with 8 bases aligning to TRBD2. CDR3 length: 16 residues. Trimming at V came to 1 base and at J to 9 bases, leaving 11 bases not matched to a gene. Germline assignment: CDR1 MGHRA and CDR2 YSYEKL. The CDR3 sequence is CASSQVPGLGNGEQFF. CDR3 in DNA: TGCGCCAGCAGCCAAGTTCCGGGACTAGGCAACGGTGAGCAGTTCTTC.

The chain joins TRBV24-1 to TRBJ2-3, with 7 bases lining up with TRBD2. CDR3 length: 15 amino acids. Germline values: CDR1 KGHDR, CDR2 SFDVKD. The junction had 6 bases not matched to a gene; V was cut back by 4 bases and J by 3 bases. The CDR3 sequence: CATSEPSGVTDTQYF. For the CDR3, the DNA is TGTGCCACCAGTGAACCAAGCGGGGTTACAGATACGCAGTATTTT.